The 10 T cell receptor beta chains below were found in one sample sequenced in a study of beta chain features in type 1 diabetes. Expressed TCRB transcripts were sequenced because the isolated RNA had all been reverse transcribed beforehand. The repertoire was sequenced with immunoSEQ multiplex PCR; TCRdb's copy has only in-frame clones and lacks some. The sample includes about 150,000 clones, about 7.3% of them seen just once. The sequencing input was central memory CD4+ T cells from blood. The receptors originated from a young man in good health.

V is TRBV6-6 and J is TRBJ2-1, with 16 bases matching TRBD2. J gave up 15 bases and V 5 bases, and 13 bases lay outside the gene matches. Germline CDR1 and CDR2: MNHNY and SVGAGI (reference sequence). The CDR3 length is 16 residues. CDR3 sequence: CASSPPPGLAGGEGFF. The CDR3 DNA sequence: TGTGCCAGCAGTCCTCCCCCGGGACTAGCGGGGGGGGAGGGGTTCTTC.

CDR3 region: CASSGGVRTEAFF. CDR3 nucleotide sequence: TGTGCCAGCTCAGGCGGGGTAAGGACTGAAGCTTTCTTT. The chain links TRBV18 to TRBJ1-1; D is uncertain. The germline V gene has CDR1 KGHSH and CDR2 LQKENI. This CDR3 comprises 13 residues. V was trimmed by 5 bases and J by 5 bases, leaving 12 bases between them.

This chain connects TRBV18 to TRBJ1-5, with 8 bases identical to TRBD1. The V segment lost 2 bases and the J segment 1 base; nucleotides outside the gene matches: 4. The CDR3 length is 16 residues. Germline V gene data show CDR1 as KGHSH and CDR2 as LQKENI. CDR3 amino acids: CASSPSGGRSNQPQHF. The CDR3 DNA sequence: TGTGCCAGCTCACCATCAGGGGGCAGGAGCAATCAGCCCCAGCATTTT.

The chain combines TRBV7-3 with TRBJ2-1; the match to TRBD1 covers 7 bases. Germline V CDR1 and CDR2: SGHTA, FQGTGA. CDR3 length equals 12 residues. V lost 5 bases to trimming and J lost 8 bases; unmatched junction nucleotides: 3. The DNA for the CDR3 is TGTGCCAGCAGCATTGACAGGGATGAGCAGTTCTTC. Amino acids: CASSIDRDEQFF.

A remark on this clone: This may stem from a read error, because a much larger clone lies one nucleotide away. The chain recombines TRBV7-9 with TRBJ1-2, with 7 positions matching TRBD1. The CDR3 contains 13 residues. Germline values: CDR1 SEHNR, CDR2 FQNEAQ (reference sequence). The V and J ends lost 1 base and 6 bases, in that order; junction bases with no gene match: 2. CDR3 in DNA: TGTGCCAGCAGCTTAGAGACAGGGAATGGCTACACCTTC. It encodes CASSLETGNGYTF.

The rearrangement uses TRBV2 and TRBJ1-1, with D perhaps matching TRBD1 (5 bases). Per the germline V gene, CDR1 is SNHLY and CDR2 is FYNNEI. Trimming removed 7 bases from V and 4 bases from J, with 19 bases in between. The CDR3 contains 15 residues. CDR3 nucleotides: TGTGCCAGCATCAATATGGGGGTCGGGGGCACTGAAGCTTTCTTT. This gives the protein CASINMGVGGTEAFF. Combining the CDR3 with reference TRBV2 and TRBJ1-1 gives the whole variable domain EPEVTQTPSHQVTQMGQEVILRCVPISNHLYFYWYRQILGQKVEFLVSFYNNEISEKSEIFDDQFSVERPDGSNFTLKIRSTKLEDSAMYFCASINMGVGGTEAFFGQGTRLTVV.

This clone showed up just a few times. The chain carries TRBV13 and TRBJ2-3; the match to TRBD2 covers 8 bases. The germline V gene encodes CDR1 PRHDT and CDR2 FYEKMQ (reference sequence). The junction had 5 bases not matched to a gene; V was cut back by 3 bases and J by 0 bases. This CDR3 spans 16 amino acids. This chain's CDR3 is CASSFDAGGSTDTQYF. CDR3 coding DNA: TGTGCCAGCAGCTTCGACGCGGGGGGTAGCACAGATACGCAGTATTTT.

This clone showed up many times. This rearrangement joins TRBV28 to TRBJ2-7, with TRBD1 matching over 10 bases. Germline V lookup: CDR1 MDHEN, CDR2 SYDVKM. The CDR3 extends over 15 amino acids. V shed 7 bases and J 5 bases; nucleotides not matched to a gene: 11. The DNA for the CDR3 is TGTGCCAGCACTCCCCCGGGACAGGGGTTCCACGAGCAGTACTTC. Protein product: CASTPPGQGFHEQYF.

Only a few counts were recorded for this clone. The chain is built from TRBV30 and TRBJ1-4; TRBD1 might be the D (6 bases). The germline V and J ends were trimmed by 2 bases and 5 bases, with 15 bases remaining between them. CDR3 size: 15 residues. Germline loops: CDR1 GTSNPN, CDR2 SVGIG (reference sequence). This chain's CDR3 is CAWSHAGTQNEKLFF. The CDR3 nucleotides read TGTGCCTGGAGTCACGCCGGGACACAAAATGAAAAACTGTTTTTT.

The chain recombines TRBV7-2 with TRBJ2-5; D might be TRBD1 (6 bases). The germline V gene encodes CDR1 SGHTA and CDR2 FQGNSA. The CDR3 is 15 residues long. V was cut by 3 bases and J by 5 bases, with 16 bases left in between. CDR3 sequence reads: CASSFGTTGWETQYF. CDR3 sequence (DNA): TGTGCCAGCAGCTTTGGGACAACCGGCTGGGAGACCCAGTACTTC.